The rows below give T cell receptor beta chains drawn from one sample of a study of blood T cell repertoires in COVID-19. Sequencing used immunoSEQ multiplex PCR; TCRdb keeps in-frame clones, though not all of them. The data show around 320,000 clones, roughly 85% seen once. Sequencing was carried out using peripheral blood. The receptors derive from a human donor in a cohort sampled during active COVID-19. Each CDR3 is given with its conserved first and last residue. D genes are given only for firm matches. Only part of the rows carry a size: once, few, many, or a class if the clone is expanded.

size | J | V | D | DNA | CDR3
. | TRBJ1-6 | TRBV15 | . | TGTGCCACCAGCAGAGAGGAGGGTTGGGATTCACCCCTCCACTTT | CATSREEGWDSPLHF
. | TRBJ1-1 | TRBV4-2 | . | TGTGCCAGCAGCCAAGATAGGGCGTCGGGGACTGAAGCTTTCTTT | CASSQDRASGTEAFF
once | TRBJ2-7 | TRBV11-3 | . | TGTGCCAGCAGCAATGCCATCCGGGACAACTCCTACGAGCAGTACTTC | CASSNAIRDNSYEQYF
. | TRBJ2-1 | TRBV11-2 | TRBD2 | TGTGCCAGCAGCTTATACAGGACTAGCGGGGAGAATGAGCAGTTCTTC | CASSLYRTSGENEQFF
. | TRBJ1-3 | TRBV3-1/TRBV3-2 | . | TGTGCCAGCAGCCAGACAACTTACTCTGGAAACACCATATATTTT | CASSQTTYSGNTIYF
. | TRBJ1-1 | TRBV5-4 | . | TGTGCCAGCAGCTTGGCCGAGGAGGAGGCTTTCTTT | CASSLAEEEAFF
. | TRBJ1-6 | TRBV5-1 | . | TGCGCCAGCAGCCTCGAGACAGGTCAGAATTCACCCCTCCACTTT | CASSLETGQNSPLHF
. | TRBJ2-7 | TRBV2 | TRBD1 | TGTGCCAGCAGTGGAGGGGGGGACAGGGGTGTTTCAATCGAGCAGTACTTC | CASSGGGDRGVSIEQYF
. | TRBJ1-6 | TRBV27 | . | TGTGCCAGCAGTTTTCAGGGCTATAATTCACCCCTCCACTTT | CASSFQGYNSPLHF
once | TRBJ1-1 | TRBV5-5 | . | TGTGCCAGCACGGTAGCCTTCAGGGCCCGAGCTTTCTTT | CASTVAFRARAFF
once | TRBJ2-7 | TRBV3-1/TRBV3-2 | TRBD2 | TGTGCCAGCAGAAAAAGCGGGGGGGCGTACGAGCAGTACTTC | CASRKSGGAYEQYF
. | TRBJ2-7 | TRBV7-9 | . | TGTGCCAGCACCATGGGGGGGCTCTCCTACGAGCAGTACTTC | CASTMGGLSYEQYF
. | TRBJ1-2 | TRBV27 | . | TGTGCCAGCAGTTTGGCGGGTAGTGACTATGGCTACACCTTC | CASSLAGSDYGYTF
. | TRBJ1-6 | TRBV7-6 | . | TGTGCCAGCAGCTTAGGCCAGAACTTCGGGACCCTCCACTTT | CASSLGQNFGTLHF
few | TRBJ2-2 | TRBV6-2/TRBV6-3 | . | TGTGCCAGCAGTCCCTATACGACCAGGATACCCACCGGGGAGCTGTTTTTT | CASSPYTTRIPTGELFF
. | TRBJ2-2 | TRBV11-2 | . | TGTGCCAGCAGCTTAGCCGCCCCGGGGGATCCCGGGGAGCTGTTTTTT | CASSLAAPGDPGELFF
. | TRBJ1-2 | TRBV4-2 | . | TGTGCCAGCAGCCAGGCAGGATACTATGGCTACACCTTC | CASSQAGYYGYTF
. | TRBJ1-2 | TRBV3-1/TRBV3-2 | . | TGTGCCAGCAGCCAAGCCAACCTCGTGGAGACTAACTATGGCTACACCTTC | CASSQANLVETNYGYTF
. | TRBJ2-7 | TRBV29-1 | . | TGCAGCGTTGAAGGATCGGGGGTACCATCCTACGAGCAGTACTTC | CSVEGSGVPSYEQYF
few | TRBJ2-7 | TRBV5-1 | . | TGCGCCAGCAGCTTGTACGGACTCTACGAGCAGTACTTC | CASSLYGLYEQYF
. | TRBJ1-4 | TRBV5-1 | . | TGCGCCAGCAGCTTGGGAGGGCATGACGAAAAACTGTTTTTT | CASSLGGHDEKLFF
. | TRBJ1-4 | TRBV30 | TRBD1 | TGTGCCTGGGGGCTTTCCGGGACAGATGAAAAACTGTTTTTT | CAWGLSGTDEKLFF
once | TRBJ2-3 | TRBV6-6 | TRBD2 | TGTGCCAGCAACGCGGGGGGGCTCGGAGATACGCAGTATTTT | CASNAGGLGDTQYF
. | TRBJ1-5 | TRBV4-1 | . | TGCGCCAGCAGCCAAGATCTTACACCCTTGAGCAATCAGCCCCAGCATTTT | CASSQDLTPLSNQPQHF
. | TRBJ2-2 | TRBV7-9 | TRBD2 | TGTGCCAGCAGCGAACTAGCGGGGGCCGACACCGGGGAGCTGTTTTTT | CASSELAGADTGELFF
. | TRBJ2-2 | TRBV5-6 | . | TGTGCCAGCAGCCCAAAAGCTGATTACACCGGGGAGCTGTTTTTT | CASSPKADYTGELFF
. | TRBJ1-2 | TRBV20-1 | . | TGCAGTGCTAGTATTGTCGAGGTGGATGGCTACACCTTC | CSASIVEVDGYTF
. | TRBJ2-1 | TRBV14 | . | TGTGCCAGCAGCCAAGTACAGGGCCCCTACAATGAGCAGTTCTTC | CASSQVQGPYNEQFF
. | TRBJ2-5 | TRBV3-1/TRBV3-2 | TRBD1 | TGTGCCAGCAGCCAGGGACAGGGGGCGTTGGAGACCCAGTACTTC | CASSQGQGALETQYF
once | TRBJ2-7 | TRBV7-9 | TRBD1 | TGTGCCAGCAGCCGGGACAGTTCCGACGAGCAGTACTTC | CASSRDSSDEQYF
. | TRBJ1-1 | TRBV27 | TRBD1 | TGTGCCAGCAGTCCGAGGACAGGGAGAAACACTGAAGCTTTCTTT | CASSPRTGRNTEAFF
. | TRBJ2-2 | TRBV3-1/TRBV3-2 | . | TGTGCCAGCAGCCTAAGATCGGAGGCCGGGGAGCTGTTTTTT | CASSLRSEAGELFF
. | TRBJ1-6 | TRBV6-5 | TRBD1 | TGTGCCAGCAGTTACTCGACAGGGAGGAGGACCCTCCACTTT | CASSYSTGRRTLHF
. | TRBJ1-4 | TRBV2 | TRBD1 | TGTGCCAGCAGTGAATCGAGGGACAGGGGTGTAAAACTGTTTTTT | CASSESRDRGVKLFF
. | TRBJ1-5 | TRBV19 | TRBD1 | TGTGCCAGTACTAAGGGGGCACCAGCACCCAATCAGCCCCAGCATTTT | CASTKGAPAPNQPQHF
few | TRBJ2-7 | TRBV27 | . | TGTGCCACCAACCTAACCCAGGACACCAAACAGTACTTC | CATNLTQDTKQYF
. | TRBJ2-3 | TRBV5-1 | TRBD1 | TGCGCCAGCAGCTTGGGACAGGGGAGTTGGGGGGCTGGCGCAGATACGCAGTATTTT | CASSLGQGSWGAGADTQYF
once | TRBJ2-4 | TRBV3-1/TRBV3-2 | TRBD1 | TGTGCCAGCAGCCCGGGGACAGGACTAGCCAAAAACATTCAGTACTTC | CASSPGTGLAKNIQYF
once | TRBJ2-3 | TRBV20-1 | TRBD2 | TGCAGTGGCGGGGGAGTTGATACGCAGTATTTT | CSGGGVDTQYF
. | TRBJ1-1 | TRBV19 | TRBD1 | TGTGCCAGTATTCGGACAGGGTTTATGATCACTGAAGCTTTCTTT | CASIRTGFMITEAFF
. | TRBJ2-7 | TRBV27 | TRBD1 | TGTGCCAGCAGTTTATACCGGACAGGGGACCACTACGAGCAGTACTTC | CASSLYRTGDHYEQYF
. | TRBJ2-1 | TRBV30 | . | TGTGCCTGGACTCTTCGATCGGGGTATGAGCAGTTCTTC | CAWTLRSGYEQFF
. | TRBJ2-2 | TRBV3-1/TRBV3-2 | TRBD2 | TGTGCCAGCAGCCCGGACGCCGTACTAGCGGGGGGCTTGGGGGAGCTGTTTTTT | CASSPDAVLAGGLGELFF